The source of this T cell receptor beta chain is a study of blood T cell repertoires in COVID-19. Study-level background: Donors in the United States, Italy and Spain gave samples during acute or convalescent COVID-19. T cells, B-cell-depleted T cells, or PBMCs supplied cDNA or gDNA.

Original handling: From reference gene primer amplification, estimates of nucleated cell counts were derived. Profiled with immunoSEQ multiplex PCR; TCRdb holds only in-frame clones, not every one. Clonal size and the V and J genes are those of that table, whereas D and trimming came from the DNA. The table has some 330,000 clones, 83% seen once. Germline CDR1 is SGHTA and CDR2 is FQGNSA. The CDR3 extends over 14 amino acids. Trimming took 6 bases from V and 2 from J, leaving 13 bases between them. The receptor comes from a woman aged 50 to 65 who had recovered from COVID-19. The sequenced material came from PBMCs or T cells enriched from blood (not recorded which). V gene TRBV7-2 combines with J gene TRBJ1-2; no firm D call. This CDR3 is CASSQAGRNYGYTF. The CDR3 DNA follows: TGTGCCAGCAGTCAAGCGGGCAGAAACTATGGCTACACCTTC.